These 15 T cell receptor beta chains originate from one sample sequenced in a study of T cell changes during pregnancy in multiple sclerosis. Sequenced by immunoSEQ multiplex PCR; TCRdb stores in-frame clones only, minus some. The sample carries approximately 50,000 clones, roughly nine tenths recorded once. The source was CD8+ T cells from peripheral blood mononuclear cells, collected after pregnancy. These receptors were obtained from a female donor with multiple sclerosis, enrolled in a pregnancy study.

The chain carries TRBV15 and TRBJ2-2; perhaps TRBD2 as D (6 bases). Germline V lookup: CDR1 LNHNV, CDR2 YYDKDF (reference sequence). V was trimmed by 3 bases and J by 1 base, leaving 9 bases between them. The CDR3 is 15 amino acids. The chain's CDR3 is CATSSPGLNTGELFF. DNA for the CDR3: TGTGCCACCAGCAGCCCGGGACTGAACACCGGGGAGCTGTTTTTT.

The V gene is TRBV29-1, the J gene TRBJ1-2, with D perhaps TRBD1 (5 bases). The CDR3 has 12 amino acids. The V and J ends lost 2 bases and 5 bases respectively, with 9 bases between them. Looked up from germline, CDR1 is SQVTM and CDR2 is ANQGSEA. CDR3 in amino acids: CSVEQGTYGYTF. CDR3 DNA sequence: TGCAGCGTTGAACAGGGAACGTATGGCTACACCTTC.

V gene TRBV29-1 combines with J gene TRBJ2-5; D is undetermined. The CDR3 sequence is 11 residues long. Deletions cut 3 bases from V and 2 bases from J, with 4 bases between. CDR1 is SQVTM, CDR2 ANQGSEA, per germline. The CDR3 sequence: CSVDRQETQYF. Written as DNA, the CDR3 is TGCAGCGTTGACAGGCAAGAGACCCAGTACTTC.

The chain couples TRBV7-3 to TRBJ2-7; TRBD1 matches 8 bases. CDR1 and CDR2 from the germline V gene are SGHTA and FQGTGA. CDR3 length equals 15 residues. The trim removed 5 bases at V and 6 bases at J, leaving 12 bases unmatched. The CDR3 DNA sequence: TGTGCCAGCAGCCCGTCCGCAGGGGGCTTAGGCGAGCAGTACTTC. Amino acids: CASSPSAGGLGEQYF.

The chain has TRBV19 and TRBJ2-2, with 8 bases aligning to TRBD2. The germline gives CDR1 LNHDA, CDR2 SQIVND (reference sequence). The CDR3 sequence is 17 residues long. V trimming: 3 bases; J trimming: 0 bases; junction bases outside the gene matches: 6. In DNA form, the CDR3 reads TGTGCCAGTAGTATCCCGGGGGGGACTACGAACACCGGGGAGCTGTTTTTT. This gives the protein CASSIPGGTTNTGELFF.

The chain couples TRBV5-6 to TRBJ1-4; D not resolved. The CDR3 loop spans 15 amino acids. Germline CDR1 SGHDT, CDR2 YYEEEE. V lost 0 bases to trimming and J lost 4 bases, with 10 bases between them. In DNA form, the CDR3 reads TGTGCCAGCAGCTTGGGTGGGCAGCTTAATGAAAAACTGTTTTTT. Translation gives CASSLGGQLNEKLFF.

V gene TRBV6-1 combines with J gene TRBJ2-1; TRBD2 agrees at 12 bases. This CDR3 spans 15 amino acids. Trimming at V came to 6 bases and at J to 4 bases, leaving 4 bases not matched to a gene. The germline gives CDR1 MNHNS, CDR2 SASEGT. The CDR3 reads CASSLLAGGYNEQFF. For the CDR3, the DNA is TGTGCCAGCAGCCTACTAGCGGGGGGTTACAATGAGCAGTTCTTC.

The V call is TRBV7-8, the J call TRBJ2-1; TRBD1 agrees at 11 bases. Trimming took 2 bases from V and 0 from J; bases not matched to a gene: 3. The germline V gene has CDR1 SGHVS and CDR2 FQNEAQ. This CDR3 is 17 amino acids long. The CDR3 coding sequence is TGTGCCAGCAGCTTACCGGGGACAGGGGGCTCCTACAATGAGCAGTTCTTC. It codes for CASSLPGTGGSYNEQFF.

The V and J genes are TRBV5-3 and TRBJ1-2, with D unresolved. TRBV5-3 falls under the ORF class, with uncertain function. There are 15 residues in the CDR3. Trimming left V 2 bases short and J 5 bases short, with 16 bases between. The CDR3, as DNA: TGTGCCAGAAGCTTTTTAAATTCCCGGAGATATGGCTACACCTTC. Protein product: CARSFLNSRRYGYTF.

V gene TRBV30 combines with J gene TRBJ1-1; no clear D. Germline CDR1 reads GTSNPN; CDR2 reads SVGIG (reference sequence). V dropped 1 base and J dropped 11 bases, with 11 bases sitting between them. The CDR3 is made up of 11 amino acids. The CDR3 region is CAWSAKSGAFF. In DNA form, the CDR3 reads TGTGCCTGGAGTGCCAAAAGTGGCGCTTTCTTT.

The J gene is TRBJ2-1, the V gene TRBV6-1; the match to TRBD2 covers 8 bases. In germline, CDR1 is MNHNS, CDR2 SASEGT. The CDR3 consists of 16 residues. V lost 2 bases and J lost 9; bases outside the gene matches: 12. This CDR3 reads CASSERAGVGSVEQFF. The CDR3 DNA is TGTGCCAGCAGTGAACGAGCGGGGGTCGGGTCGGTTGAGCAGTTCTTC.

The V and J genes are TRBV6-1 and TRBJ1-5; 10 positions agree with TRBD1. CDR3 length equals 15 residues. Germline lookup yields CDR1 MNHNS and CDR2 SASEGT. V shed 3 bases, J shed 6 bases, and the junction held 5 bases outside the gene matches. CDR3 DNA sequence: TGTGCCAGCAGTGAGAGGGACAGGGGTCCTCAGCCCCAGCATTTT. Translation gives CASSERDRGPQPQHF.

The chain employs TRBV12-5 and TRBJ2-7; the D gene is possibly TRBD2 (6 bases). The germline gives CDR1 LGHNT, CDR2 FRNRAP. The CDR3 contains 13 residues. The V and J ends lost 7 bases and 1 base respectively, with 11 bases between them. CDR3 sequence reads: CASAVGGSYEQYF. CDR3 nucleotide sequence: TGTGCTAGTGCTGTGGGAGGTTCCTACGAGCAGTACTTC. Full variable domain (missing parts from reference TRBV12-5 and TRBJ2-7): DARVTQTPRHKVTEMGQEVTMRCQPILGHNTVFWYRQTMMQGLELLAYFRNRAPLDDSGMPKDRFSAEMPDATLATLKIQPSEPRDSAVYFCASAVGGSYEQYFGPGTRLTVT.

The rearrangement links TRBV15 to TRBJ2-3; TRBD1 matches 11 bases. The length of the CDR3 is 16 residues. Germline CDR1 reads LNHNV; CDR2 reads YYDKDF (reference sequence). V gave up 5 bases and J gave up 2 bases; unmatched junction bases: 6. The CDR3 sequence is CATSSWDRGDTDTQYF. CDR3 DNA sequence: TGTGCCACCAGCTCATGGGACAGGGGGGACACAGATACGCAGTATTTT. Full variable domain (missing parts from reference TRBV15 and TRBJ2-3): DAMVIQNPRYQVTQFGKPVTLSCSQTLNHNVMYWYQQKSSQAPKLLFHYYDKDFNNEADTPDNFQSRRPNTSFCFLDIRSPGLGDTAMYLCATSSWDRGDTDTQYFGPGTRLTVL.

J is TRBJ1-1 and V is TRBV19; maybe TRBD1 (5 bases). Germline V gene lookup returns CDR1 LNHDA and CDR2 SQIVND (reference sequence). V was cut by 6 bases and J by 6 bases, with 11 bases left in between. The CDR3 has 12 residues. In nucleotides, the CDR3 is TGTGCCAGTAGAGGGGTTCCCCCTGAAGCTTTCTTT. Translating it yields CASRGVPPEAFF.